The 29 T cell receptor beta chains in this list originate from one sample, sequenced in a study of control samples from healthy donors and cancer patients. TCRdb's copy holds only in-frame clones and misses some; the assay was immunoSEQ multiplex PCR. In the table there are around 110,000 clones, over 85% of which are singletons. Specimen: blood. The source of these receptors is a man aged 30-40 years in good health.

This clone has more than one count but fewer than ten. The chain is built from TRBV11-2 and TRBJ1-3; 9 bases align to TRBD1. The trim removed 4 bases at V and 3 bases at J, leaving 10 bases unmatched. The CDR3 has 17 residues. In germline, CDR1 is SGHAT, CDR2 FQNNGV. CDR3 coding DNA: TGTGCCAGCAGCTCCTATAACGACAGGGGGAGTGGAAACACCATATATTTT. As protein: CASSSYNDRGSGNTIYF.

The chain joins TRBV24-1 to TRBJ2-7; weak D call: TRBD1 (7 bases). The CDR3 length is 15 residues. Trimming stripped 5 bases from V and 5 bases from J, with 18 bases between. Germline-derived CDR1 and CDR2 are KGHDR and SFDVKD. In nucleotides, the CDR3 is TGTGCCACCAGTGGCCTCGGAGGGGGCCTAGACGAGCAGTACTTC. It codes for CATSGLGGGLDEQYF.

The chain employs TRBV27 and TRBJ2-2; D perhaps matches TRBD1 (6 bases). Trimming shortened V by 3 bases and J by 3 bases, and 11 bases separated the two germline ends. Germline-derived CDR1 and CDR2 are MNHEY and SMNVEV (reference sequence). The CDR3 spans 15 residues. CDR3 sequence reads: CASSLLGQYTGELFF. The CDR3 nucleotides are TGTGCCAGCAGTTTGCTCGGACAGTACACCGGGGAGCTGTTTTTT.

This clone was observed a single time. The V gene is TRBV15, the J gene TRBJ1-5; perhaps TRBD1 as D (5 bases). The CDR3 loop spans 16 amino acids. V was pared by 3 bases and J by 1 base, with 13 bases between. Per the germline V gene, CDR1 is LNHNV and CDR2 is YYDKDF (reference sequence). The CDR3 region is CATSRPSGLSNQPQHF. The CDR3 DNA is TGTGCCACCAGCAGGCCATCAGGGTTGAGCAATCAGCCCCAGCATTTT.

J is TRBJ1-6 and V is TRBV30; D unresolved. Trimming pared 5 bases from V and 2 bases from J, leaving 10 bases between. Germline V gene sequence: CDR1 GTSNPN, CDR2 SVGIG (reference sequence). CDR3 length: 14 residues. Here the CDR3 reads CAWDLGPYNSPLHF. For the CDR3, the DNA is TGTGCCTGGGACCTGGGCCCCTATAATTCACCCCTCCACTTT. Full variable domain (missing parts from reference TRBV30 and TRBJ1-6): SQTIHQWPATLVQPVGSPLSLECTVEGTSNPNLYWYRQAAGRGLQLLFYSVGIGQISSEVPQNLSASRPQDRQFILSSKKLLLSDSGFYLCAWDLGPYNSPLHFGNGTRLTVT.

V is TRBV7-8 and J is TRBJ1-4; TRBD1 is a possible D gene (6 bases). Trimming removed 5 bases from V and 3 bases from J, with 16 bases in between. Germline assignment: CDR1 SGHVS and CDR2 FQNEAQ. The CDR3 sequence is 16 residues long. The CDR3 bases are TGTGCCAGCAGCCCAGAGGCGGGGACACCTAATGAAAAACTGTTTTTT. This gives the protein CASSPEAGTPNEKLFF.

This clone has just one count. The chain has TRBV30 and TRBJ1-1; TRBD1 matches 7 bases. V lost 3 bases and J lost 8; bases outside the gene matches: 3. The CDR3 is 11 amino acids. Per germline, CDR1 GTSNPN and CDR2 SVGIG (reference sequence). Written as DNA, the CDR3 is TGTGCCTGGAGCCAGGACAGGGAAGCTTTCTTT. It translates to CAWSQDREAFF.

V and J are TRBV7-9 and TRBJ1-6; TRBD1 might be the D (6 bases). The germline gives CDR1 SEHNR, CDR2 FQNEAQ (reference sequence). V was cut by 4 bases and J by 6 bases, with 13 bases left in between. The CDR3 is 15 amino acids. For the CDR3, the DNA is TGTGCCAGCAGCTCGGCAGGGGAGTCTAATTCACCCCTCCACTTT. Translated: CASSSAGESNSPLHF.

DNA of the CDR3: TGCGCCAGCAGCCAGTTTGATGGGCCGCTGGAGCAGTTCTTC. Amino acids: CASSQFDGPLEQFF. The chain employs TRBV4-1 and TRBJ2-1; D gene ambiguous. V lost 3 bases, J lost 10 bases, and 16 bases lay in between. The CDR3 has 14 residues. Germline-derived CDR1 and CDR2 are MGHRA and YSYEKL.

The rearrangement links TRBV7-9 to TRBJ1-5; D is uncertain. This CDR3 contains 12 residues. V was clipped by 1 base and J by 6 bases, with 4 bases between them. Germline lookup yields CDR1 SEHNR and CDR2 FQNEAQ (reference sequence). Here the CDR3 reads CASSLDRQPQHF. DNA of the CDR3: TGTGCCAGCAGCTTAGATCGTCAGCCCCAGCATTTT.

The CDR3 DNA follows: TGTGCCAGCACCCCCCCACTGGAGAGACTAAAGGAAGATACGCAGTATTTT. Translation: CASTPPLERLKEDTQYF. The rearrangement links TRBV28 to TRBJ2-3, with TRBD2 as a possible D gene (5 bases). Germline values: CDR1 MDHEN, CDR2 SYDVKM. Trimming removed 7 bases from V and 5 bases from J, with 25 bases in between. CDR3 length: 17 amino acids.

For the CDR3, the DNA is TGTGCCAGCAGCCCCCCCCGAGGGAAGACCCAGTACTTC. Translating it yields CASSPPRGKTQYF. The rearrangement uses TRBV6-5 and TRBJ2-5, with D possibly being TRBD2 (5 bases). The CDR3 has 13 residues. Germline loops: CDR1 MNHEY, CDR2 SVGAGI. V was shortened by 6 bases and J by 6 bases, with 14 bases between the two germline ends.

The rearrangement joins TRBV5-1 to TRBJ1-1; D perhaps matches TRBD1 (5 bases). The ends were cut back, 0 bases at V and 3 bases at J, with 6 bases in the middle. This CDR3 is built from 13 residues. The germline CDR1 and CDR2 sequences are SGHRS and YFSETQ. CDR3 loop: CASSLGGDTEAFF. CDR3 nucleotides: TGCGCCAGCAGCTTGGGAGGGGACACTGAAGCTTTCTTT.

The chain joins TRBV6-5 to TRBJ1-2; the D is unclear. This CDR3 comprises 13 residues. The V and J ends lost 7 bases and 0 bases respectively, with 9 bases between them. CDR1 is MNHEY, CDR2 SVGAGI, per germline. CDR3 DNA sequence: TGTGCCAGCAAACCCACATCTAACTATGGCTACACCTTC. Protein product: CASKPTSNYGYTF.

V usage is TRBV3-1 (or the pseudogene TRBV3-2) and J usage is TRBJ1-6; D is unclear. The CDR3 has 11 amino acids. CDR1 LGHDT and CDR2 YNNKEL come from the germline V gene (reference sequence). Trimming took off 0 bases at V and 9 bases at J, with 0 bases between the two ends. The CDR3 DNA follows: TGTGCCAGCAGCCAAGATTCACCCCTCCACTTT. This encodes CASSQDSPLHF.

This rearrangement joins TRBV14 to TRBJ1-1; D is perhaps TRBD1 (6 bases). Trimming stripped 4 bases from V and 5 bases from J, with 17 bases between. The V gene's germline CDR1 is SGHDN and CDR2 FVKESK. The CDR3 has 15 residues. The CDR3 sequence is CASSPLRGRRTEAFF. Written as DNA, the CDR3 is TGTGCCAGCAGCCCCCTTAGGGGGAGGAGGACTGAAGCTTTCTTT.

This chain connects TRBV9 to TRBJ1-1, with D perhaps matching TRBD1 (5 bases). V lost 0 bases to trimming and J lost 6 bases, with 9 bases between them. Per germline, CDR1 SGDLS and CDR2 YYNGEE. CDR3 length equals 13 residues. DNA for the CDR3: TGTGCCAGCAGCGTAGCAGGGAGAGCTGAAGCTTTCTTT. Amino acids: CASSVAGRAEAFF.

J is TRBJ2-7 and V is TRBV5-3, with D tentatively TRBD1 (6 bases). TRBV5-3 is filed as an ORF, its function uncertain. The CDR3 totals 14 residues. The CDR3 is CQKPNREGGYEQYV. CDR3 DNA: TGCCAGAAGCCCAACAGGGAAGGGGGTTACGAGCAGTACGTC.

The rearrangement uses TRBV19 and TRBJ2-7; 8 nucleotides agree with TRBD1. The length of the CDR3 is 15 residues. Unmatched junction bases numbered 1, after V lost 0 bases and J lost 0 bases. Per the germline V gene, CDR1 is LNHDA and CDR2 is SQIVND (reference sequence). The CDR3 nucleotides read TGTGCCAGTAGTATAGAGCAGGGGGCCTCCTACGAGCAGTACTTC. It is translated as CASSIEQGASYEQYF.

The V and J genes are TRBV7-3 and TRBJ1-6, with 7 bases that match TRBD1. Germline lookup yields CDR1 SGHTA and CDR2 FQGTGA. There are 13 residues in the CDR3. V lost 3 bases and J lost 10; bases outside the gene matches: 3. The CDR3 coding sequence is TGTGCCAGCAGCTTTACAGGGGACTCACCCCTCCACTTT. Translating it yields CASSFTGDSPLHF.

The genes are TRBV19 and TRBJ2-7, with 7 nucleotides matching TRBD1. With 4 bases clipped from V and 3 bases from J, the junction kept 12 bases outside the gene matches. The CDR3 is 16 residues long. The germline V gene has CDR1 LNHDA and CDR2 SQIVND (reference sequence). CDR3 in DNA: TGTGCCAGTAGTACCGGGACAGCCCAAGCCTTCTACGAGCAGTACTTC. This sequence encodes CASSTGTAQAFYEQYF.

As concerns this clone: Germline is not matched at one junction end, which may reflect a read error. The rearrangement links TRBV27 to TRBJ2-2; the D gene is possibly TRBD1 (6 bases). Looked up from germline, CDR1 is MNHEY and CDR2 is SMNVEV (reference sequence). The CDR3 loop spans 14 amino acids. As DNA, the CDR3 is TGTGCCAGCAGTTCCGGGTCGCTCCCAGGGGTGCTGTTTTTT. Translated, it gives CASSSGSLPGVLFF.

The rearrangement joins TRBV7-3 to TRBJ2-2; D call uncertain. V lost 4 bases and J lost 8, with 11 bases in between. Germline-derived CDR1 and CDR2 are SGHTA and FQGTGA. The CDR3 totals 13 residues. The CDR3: CASSSGSMGELFF. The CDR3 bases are TGTGCCAGCAGCTCTGGGTCAATGGGGGAGCTGTTTTTT.

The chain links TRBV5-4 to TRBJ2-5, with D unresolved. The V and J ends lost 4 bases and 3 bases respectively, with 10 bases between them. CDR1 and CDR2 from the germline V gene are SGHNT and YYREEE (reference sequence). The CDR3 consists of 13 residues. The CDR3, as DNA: TGTGCCAGCAGCCCCCCTAGTGAAGAGACCCAGTACTTC. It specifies CASSPPSEETQYF. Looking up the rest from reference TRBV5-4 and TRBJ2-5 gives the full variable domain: ETGVTQSPTHLIKTRGQQVTLRCSSQSGHNTVSWYQQALGQGPQFIFQYYREEENGRGNFPPRFSGLQFPNYSSELNVNALELDDSALYLCASSPPSEETQYFGPGTRLLVL.

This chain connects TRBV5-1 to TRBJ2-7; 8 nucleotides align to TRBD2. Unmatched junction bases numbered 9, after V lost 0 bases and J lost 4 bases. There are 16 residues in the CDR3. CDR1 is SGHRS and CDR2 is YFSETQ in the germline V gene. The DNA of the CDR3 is TGCGCCAGCAGCTTGGAGGTCGGGACTAGAGGGTACGAGCAGTACTTC. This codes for CASSLEVGTRGYEQYF.

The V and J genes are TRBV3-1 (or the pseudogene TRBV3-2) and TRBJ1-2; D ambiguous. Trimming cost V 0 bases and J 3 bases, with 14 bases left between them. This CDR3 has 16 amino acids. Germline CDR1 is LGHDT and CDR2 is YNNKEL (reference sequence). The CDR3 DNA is TGTGCCAGCAGCCAAGAGGCCAGATACTACCACTATGGCTACACCTTC. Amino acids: CASSQEARYYHYGYTF.

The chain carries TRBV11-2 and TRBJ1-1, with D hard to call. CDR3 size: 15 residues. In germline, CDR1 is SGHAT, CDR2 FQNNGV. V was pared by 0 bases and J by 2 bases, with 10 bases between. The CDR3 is CASSLDRLGNTEAFF. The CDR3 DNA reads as TGTGCCAGCAGCTTAGATCGGCTGGGAAACACTGAAGCTTTCTTT.

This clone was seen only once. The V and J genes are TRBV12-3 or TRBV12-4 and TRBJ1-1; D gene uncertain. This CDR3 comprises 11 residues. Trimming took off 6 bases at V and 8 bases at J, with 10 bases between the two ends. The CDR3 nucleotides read TGTGCCAGCAGCCTCACTGGGGAAGCTTTCTTT. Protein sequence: CASSLTGEAFF.

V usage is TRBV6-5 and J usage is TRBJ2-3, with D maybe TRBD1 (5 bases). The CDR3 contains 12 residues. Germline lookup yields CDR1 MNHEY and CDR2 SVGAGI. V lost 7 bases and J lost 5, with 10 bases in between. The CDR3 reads CASTSQGDTQYF. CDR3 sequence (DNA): TGTGCCAGCACGTCCCAGGGAGATACGCAGTATTTT.